This T cell receptor (beta chain) was captured in a study of T cells after yellow fever vaccination. At the level of the study: With SMART-Seq v4 Ultra Low Input, the fractions containing low cell numbers were prepared. Study-level points and caveats: The study re-detected most primary-vaccination clones after the booster (approximately 97% CD4, around 90% CD8). Researchers cautioned that FACS-sorted repertoires could harbor abundant clonotypes contaminating from the bulk population.

Looked up from germline, CDR1 is SGHTA and CDR2 is FQGNSA. V was pared by 1 base and J by 8 bases, with 16 bases between. The CDR3 is 15 amino acids. This clonotype showed up many times. Its antigen remains unidentified. TCR cDNA, made by 5'RACE template switching, carried an added universal primer site and UMIs. TCRdb ran MiXCR on the 5' RACE reads and lists one entry per CDR3 protein. The sample gives around 120,000 distinct CDR3 sequences, more than 5.5% of which show up once; more than 2.5% is in the top ten. The input for sequencing was CD4+ T cells sorted from PBMCs, taken about 41 days after the first yellow fever vaccination. The origin of this receptor is a man younger than 30 who received the YFV17D yellow fever vaccine. The V gene is TRBV7-2, the J gene TRBJ2-3, with D uncertain. The CDR3 loop reads CASSLGLPRVATQYF. DNA for the CDR3: TGTGCCAGCAGCTTAGGACTCCCCCGGGTAGCTACGCAGTATTTT.